This T cell receptor (beta chain) appears in the sequencing data of a study of cytomegalovirus exposure and HLA in healthy donors. This clone turned up a few times. Researchers ran the PCR with 60 Vbeta and 13 Jbeta primers. Profiled with immunoSEQ multiplex PCR; TCRdb holds only in-frame clones, not every one. The sample lists 100,000 to 150,000 clones; over 65% were seen once. Germline CDR1 MNHEY, CDR2 SMNVEV (reference sequence). The CDR3 loop spans 13 amino acids. Trimming removed 3 bases at V and 5 bases at J, with 8 bases between. The V and J genes are TRBV27 and TRBJ2-1; D remains unclear. The sequence derives from a woman aged 40 to 50 in good health and CMV-seronegative. Sequenced sample: PBMCs. CDR3 in DNA: TGTGCCAGCAGTTTGTTCGGTCACAATGAGCAGTTCTTC. It encodes CASSLFGHNEQFF.